This entry concerns a single T cell receptor (beta chain). The antigen remains undetermined. The data derive from a study of cytomegalovirus exposure and HLA in healthy donors. General study points: A prior analysis recorded that most TCR beta V segments were productive about 87% or about 30% of the time. With further analysis later on, most CMV-associated TCR beta chains appeared HLA-restricted. Available immune exposure information covered CMV serostatus only. The study listed under 200 cytomegalovirus-associated TCR beta chains.

Amplification used 60 Vbeta primers and 13 Jbeta primers. The data were produced by immunoSEQ multiplex PCR, yet TCRdb's version contains in-frame clones alone and is incomplete. There are 50,000 to 70,000 clones in the sample; 65% to 75% occur only once, and almost 7% lies in the top ten. The sequenced sample was PBMCs. The sequence was collected from a man aged 30 to 45 in good health and CMV-seropositive.

Here the CDR3 DNA reads TGCGCCAGCAGCTTGGGCTCCCTAGCGGGGGGGCAAAATGAGCAGTTCTTC. This translates into CASSLGSLAGGQNEQFF. The chain links TRBV5-1 to TRBJ2-1; TRBD2 matches 12 bases. Germline CDR1 and CDR2: SGHRS and YFSETQ. V shed 0 bases, J shed 7 bases, and the junction held 8 bases outside the gene matches. This CDR3 region has 17 residues.